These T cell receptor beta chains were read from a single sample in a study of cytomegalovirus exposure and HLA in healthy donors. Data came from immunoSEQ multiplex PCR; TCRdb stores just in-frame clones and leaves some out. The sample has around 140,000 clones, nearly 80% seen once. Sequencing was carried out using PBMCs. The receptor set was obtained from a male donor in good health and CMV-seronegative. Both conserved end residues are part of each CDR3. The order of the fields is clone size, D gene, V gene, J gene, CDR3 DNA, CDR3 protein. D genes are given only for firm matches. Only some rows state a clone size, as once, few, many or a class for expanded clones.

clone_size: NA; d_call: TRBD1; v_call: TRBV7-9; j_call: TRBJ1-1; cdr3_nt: TGTGCCAGCAGCTCACTGTCAGGGGGCACTGAAGCTTTCTTT; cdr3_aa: CASSSLSGGTEAFF
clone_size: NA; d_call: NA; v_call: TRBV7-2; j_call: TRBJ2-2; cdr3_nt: TGTGCCAGCAGCTTAACTAGCCCCACCGGGGAGCTGTTTTTT; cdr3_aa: CASSLTSPTGELFF
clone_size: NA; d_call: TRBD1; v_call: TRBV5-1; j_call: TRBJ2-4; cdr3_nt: TGCGCCAGCAGCCCGACGGGGACAGCTCCCCCTCTAGCCAAAAACATTCAGTACTTC; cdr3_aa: CASSPTGTAPPLAKNIQYF
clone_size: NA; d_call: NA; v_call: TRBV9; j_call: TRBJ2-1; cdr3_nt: TGTGCCAGCAGCGTAGGAACTCGTGGGGGCGCCTACAATGAGCAGTTCTTC; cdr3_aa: CASSVGTRGGAYNEQFF
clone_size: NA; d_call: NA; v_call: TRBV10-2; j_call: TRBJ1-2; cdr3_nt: TGCGCCAGCAGTGAGATGTATACGGGGAGGGGGGGCTACACCTTC; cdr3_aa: CASSEMYTGRGGYTF
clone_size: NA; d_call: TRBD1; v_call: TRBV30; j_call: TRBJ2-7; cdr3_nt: TGTGCCTGGGGGACAGTCTCCTACGAGCAGTACTTC; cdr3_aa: CAWGTVSYEQYF
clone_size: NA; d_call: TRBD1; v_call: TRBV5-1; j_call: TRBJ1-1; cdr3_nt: TGCGCCAGCAGCTTGGACAGGGGCGGCTTGACTGAAGCTTTCTTT; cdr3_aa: CASSLDRGGLTEAFF
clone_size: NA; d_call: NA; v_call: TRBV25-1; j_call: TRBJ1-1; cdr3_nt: TGTGCCAGCAGTGAAACCGGTAGGAACACTGAAGCTTTCTTT; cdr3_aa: CASSETGRNTEAFF
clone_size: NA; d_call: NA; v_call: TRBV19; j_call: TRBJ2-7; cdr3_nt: TGTGCCAGTGGGATTGAGGGATCCGAGCAGTACTTC; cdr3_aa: CASGIEGSEQYF
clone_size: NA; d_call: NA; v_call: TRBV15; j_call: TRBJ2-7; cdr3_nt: TGTGCCACCAGCAGAGAGAGGGCGCCCAAAGAGCAGTACTTC; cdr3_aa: CATSRERAPKEQYF
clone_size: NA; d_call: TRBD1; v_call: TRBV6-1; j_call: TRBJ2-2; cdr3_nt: TGTGCCAGCAGTGACCGACAGGGTAACACCGGGGAGCTGTTTTTT; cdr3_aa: CASSDRQGNTGELFF
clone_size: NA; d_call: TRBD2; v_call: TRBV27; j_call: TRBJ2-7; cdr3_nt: TGTGCCAGCAGTTTATTGTCTAGCGGGGTTTACGAGCAGTACTTC; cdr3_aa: CASSLLSSGVYEQYF
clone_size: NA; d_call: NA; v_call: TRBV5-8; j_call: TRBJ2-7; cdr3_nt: TGTGCCAGCAGCTTGGGAGAGGGTTTGGGGGAGCAGTACTTC; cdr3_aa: CASSLGEGLGEQYF
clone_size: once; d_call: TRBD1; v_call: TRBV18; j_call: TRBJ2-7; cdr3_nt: TGTGCCAGATTGGGACAGGGGGCATCCTACGAGCAGTACTTC; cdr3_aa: CARLGQGASYEQYF
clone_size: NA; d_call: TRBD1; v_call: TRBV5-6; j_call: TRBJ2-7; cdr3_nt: TGTGCCAGCTTATACAGGGGGTACTACGAGCAGTACTTC; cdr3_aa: CASLYRGYYEQYF
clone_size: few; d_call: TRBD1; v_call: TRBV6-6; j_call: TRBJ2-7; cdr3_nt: TGTGCCAGCAGTTCCACAGGGGGCTCGCACGAGCAGTACTTC; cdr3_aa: CASSSTGGSHEQYF
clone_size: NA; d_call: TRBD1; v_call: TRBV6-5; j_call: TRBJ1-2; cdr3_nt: TGTGCCAGCAGTTATTCCCGGGACAGCTACTATGGCTACACCTTC; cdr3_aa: CASSYSRDSYYGYTF
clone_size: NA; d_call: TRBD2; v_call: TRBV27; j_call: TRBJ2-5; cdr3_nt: TGTGCCAGCAGTTCCGGGGGGGCAGGAGAGACCCAGTACTTC; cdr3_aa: CASSSGGAGETQYF
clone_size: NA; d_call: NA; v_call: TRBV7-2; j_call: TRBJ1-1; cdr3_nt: TGTGCCAGCAGCCGCTTACAGGGGAACACTGAAGCTTTCTTT; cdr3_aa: CASSRLQGNTEAFF
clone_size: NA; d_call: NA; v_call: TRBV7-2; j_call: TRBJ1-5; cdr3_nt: TGTGCCAGCAGCCCCCAAGGACAGTTTACCAATCAGCCCCAGCATTTT; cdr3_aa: CASSPQGQFTNQPQHF
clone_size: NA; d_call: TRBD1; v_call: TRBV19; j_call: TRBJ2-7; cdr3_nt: TGTGCCAGTAGTCTCAGGGACAGAAGTTACGAGCAGTACTTC; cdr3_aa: CASSLRDRSYEQYF
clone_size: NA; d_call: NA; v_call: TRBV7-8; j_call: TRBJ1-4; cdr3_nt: TGTGCCAGCAGCCCCAGGCCTCCCCCGACTAATGAAAAACTGTTTTTT; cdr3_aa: CASSPRPPPTNEKLFF
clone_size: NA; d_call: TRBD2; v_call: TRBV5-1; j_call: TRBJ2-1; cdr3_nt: TGCGCCAGCAGCTTGTGGCCAGGACGGGGGGGATACAATGAGCAGTTCTTC; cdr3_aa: CASSLWPGRGGYNEQFF
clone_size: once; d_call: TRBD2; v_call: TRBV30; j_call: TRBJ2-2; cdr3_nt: TGTGCCGGGACTAGCGGGGGATCTACGAACACCGGGGAGCTGTTTTTT; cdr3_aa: CAGTSGGSTNTGELFF
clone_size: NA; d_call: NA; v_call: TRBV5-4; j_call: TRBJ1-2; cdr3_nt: TGTGCCAGCAGCTTGAAGGGGTACTATGGCTACACCTTC; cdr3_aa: CASSLKGYYGYTF
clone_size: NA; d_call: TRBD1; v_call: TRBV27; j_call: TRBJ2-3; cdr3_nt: TGTGCCAGCAGTTTAGGGACAGGGGATACGCAGTATTTT; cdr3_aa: CASSLGTGDTQYF
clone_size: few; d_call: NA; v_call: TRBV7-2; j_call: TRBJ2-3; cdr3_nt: TGTGCCAGCAGCTTAAACAGCCTGGGGCATACGCAGTATTTT; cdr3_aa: CASSLNSLGHTQYF
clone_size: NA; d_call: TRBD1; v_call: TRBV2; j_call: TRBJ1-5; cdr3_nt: TGTGCCAGCAGTGAGGGCGGACAGGGGTTTCAGCCCCAGCATTTT; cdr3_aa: CASSEGGQGFQPQHF
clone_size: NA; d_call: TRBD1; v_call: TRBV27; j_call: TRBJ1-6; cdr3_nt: TGTGCCAGCAGTTTCGATCGGACAGGGGCCTATAATTCACCCCTCCACTTT; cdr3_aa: CASSFDRTGAYNSPLHF
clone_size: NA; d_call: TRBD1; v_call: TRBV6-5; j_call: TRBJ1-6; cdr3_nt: TGTGCCAGCAACACAGGGGGTAATTCACCCCTCCACTTT; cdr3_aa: CASNTGGNSPLHF
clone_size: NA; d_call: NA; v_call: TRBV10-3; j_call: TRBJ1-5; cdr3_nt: TGTGCCATCAGTGAGGGTACAAGTAGCAATCAGCCCCAGCATTTT; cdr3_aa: CAISEGTSSNQPQHF
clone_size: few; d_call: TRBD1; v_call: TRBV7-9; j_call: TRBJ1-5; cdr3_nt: TGTGCCAGCAGCTTAGGACAGGGTGTGAATCAGCCCCAGCATTTT; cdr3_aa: CASSLGQGVNQPQHF
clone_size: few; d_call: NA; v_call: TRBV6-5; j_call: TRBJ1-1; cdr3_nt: TGTGCCAGCAGTTACGGAGGGACTGAAGCTTTCTTT; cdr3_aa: CASSYGGTEAFF
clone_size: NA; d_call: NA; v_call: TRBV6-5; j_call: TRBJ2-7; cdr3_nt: TGTGCCAGCAGTTTGGGACATCCACCCTCCTACGAGCAGTACTTC; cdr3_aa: CASSLGHPPSYEQYF
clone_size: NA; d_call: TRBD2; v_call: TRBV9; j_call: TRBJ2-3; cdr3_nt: TGTGCCAGCAGCGTATCGGGGGGGCTGGATACGCAGTATTTT; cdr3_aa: CASSVSGGLDTQYF
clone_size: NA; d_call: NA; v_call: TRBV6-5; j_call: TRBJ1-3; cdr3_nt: TGTGCCAGCAGTTTATTCGCTGGGGTTGAGGGCACCATATATTTT; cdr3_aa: CASSLFAGVEGTIYF
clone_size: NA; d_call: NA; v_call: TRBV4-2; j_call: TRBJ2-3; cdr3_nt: TGTGCCAGCAGCCACGAGGGAGCGACACGCACAGATACGCAGTATTTT; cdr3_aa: CASSHEGATRTDTQYF
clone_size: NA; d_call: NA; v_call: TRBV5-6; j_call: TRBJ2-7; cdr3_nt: TGTGCCAGCAGCCTAGGACAGCACCAGGAGCAGTACTTC; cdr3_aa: CASSLGQHQEQYF
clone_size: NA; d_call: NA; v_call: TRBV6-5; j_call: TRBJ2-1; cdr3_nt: TGTGCCAGCAGTTTCAACTATGAGCAGTTCTTC; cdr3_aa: CASSFNYEQFF
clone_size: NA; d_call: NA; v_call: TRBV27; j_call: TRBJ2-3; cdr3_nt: TGTGCCAGCAGTTTGCGGGACAGTCATACGCAGTATTTT; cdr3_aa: CASSLRDSHTQYF
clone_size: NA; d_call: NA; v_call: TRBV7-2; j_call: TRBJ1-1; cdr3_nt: TGTGCCAGCAGCGAGGCTATCATGAACACTGAAGCTTTCTTT; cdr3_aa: CASSEAIMNTEAFF
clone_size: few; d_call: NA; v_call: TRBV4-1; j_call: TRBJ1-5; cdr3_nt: TGCGCCAGCAGCCAAGGACAGCTTAGCAATCAGCCCCAGCATTTT; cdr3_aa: CASSQGQLSNQPQHF
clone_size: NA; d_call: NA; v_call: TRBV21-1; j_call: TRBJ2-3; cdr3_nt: TGCTCCGGGACAGGCACAGATACGCAGTATTTT; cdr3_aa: CSGTGTDTQYF
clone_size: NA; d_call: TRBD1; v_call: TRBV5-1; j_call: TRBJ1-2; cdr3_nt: TGCGCCAGCAGCCGAGGGACAGGTATTAACTATGGCTACACCTTC; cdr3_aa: CASSRGTGINYGYTF
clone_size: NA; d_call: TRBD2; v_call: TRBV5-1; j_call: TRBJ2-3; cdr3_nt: TGCGCCAGCAGCCCCACTAGCGGCCGCACAGATACGCAGTATTTT; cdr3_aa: CASSPTSGRTDTQYF
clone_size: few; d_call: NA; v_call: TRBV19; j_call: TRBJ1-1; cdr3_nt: TGTGCCAGTAGTATAGCGGGAGGGACTGAAGCTTTCTTT; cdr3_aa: CASSIAGGTEAFF
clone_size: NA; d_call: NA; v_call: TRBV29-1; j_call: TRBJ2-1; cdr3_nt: TGCAGCGTTGATAAGGGGCGAGGAAATGAGCAGTTCTTC; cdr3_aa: CSVDKGRGNEQFF
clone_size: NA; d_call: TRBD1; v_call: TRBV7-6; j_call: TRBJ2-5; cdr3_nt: TGTGCCAGCAGCCCCCGACAGGGGGCGGGGGAGACCCAGTACTTC; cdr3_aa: CASSPRQGAGETQYF
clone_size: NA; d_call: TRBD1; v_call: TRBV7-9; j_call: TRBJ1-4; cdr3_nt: TGTGCCAGCAGCCCAGGACAGGGAACAACTAATGAAAAACTGTTTTTT; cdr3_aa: CASSPGQGTTNEKLFF
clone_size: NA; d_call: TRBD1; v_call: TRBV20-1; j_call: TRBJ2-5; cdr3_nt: TGCAGTGCGCAAGACAGGGGGCAGTACTTC; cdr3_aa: CSAQDRGQYF
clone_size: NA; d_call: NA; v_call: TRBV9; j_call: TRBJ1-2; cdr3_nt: TGTGCCAGCAGCCCAGGAGACAGTGCCTATGGCTACACCTTC; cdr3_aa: CASSPGDSAYGYTF
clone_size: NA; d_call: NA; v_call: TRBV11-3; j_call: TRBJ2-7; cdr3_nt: TGTGCCAGCAGCGCGCCGGGACAAGAGATCTACGAGCAGTACTTC; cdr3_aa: CASSAPGQEIYEQYF
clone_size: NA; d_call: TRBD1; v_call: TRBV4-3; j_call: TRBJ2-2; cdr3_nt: TGCGCCAGCAGCCACCCCCCGGGACAGGGCCCCGGGGAGCTGTTTTTT; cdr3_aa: CASSHPPGQGPGELFF
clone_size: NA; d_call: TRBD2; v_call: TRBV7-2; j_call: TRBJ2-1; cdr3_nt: TGTGCCAGCAGCTTAATTTCGGGGGGTGAGCAGTTCTTC; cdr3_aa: CASSLISGGEQFF